Following are 2 T cell receptor beta chains from one sample sequenced in a study of blood T cell repertoires in COVID-19. Sequencing was performed with immunoSEQ multiplex PCR; in TCRdb, only in-frame clones are kept and a portion is missing. In the table there are 150,000 to 200,000 clones, 80% to 90% of which are singletons. Sequencing was carried out using peripheral blood. The receptors shown here come from a man between 65 and 85 years old with active or convalescent COVID-19.

The CDR3 DNA reads TGTGCCAGCAGCTTTCGGGGGTCAAACACCGGGGAGCTGTTTTTT. Translation gives CASSFRGSNTGELFF. V usage is TRBV11-3 and J usage is TRBJ2-2; the D gene is possibly TRBD2 (6 bases). Looked up from germline, CDR1 is SGHNT and CDR2 is YENEEA. The CDR3 is 15 amino acids. Trimming removed 3 bases at V and 2 bases at J, with 10 bases between.

The rearrangement links TRBV30 to TRBJ1-3, with D perhaps matching TRBD1 (5 bases). Trimming took 0 bases from V and 3 from J, leaving 15 bases between them. The CDR3 has 16 amino acids. The germline gives CDR1 GTSNPN, CDR2 SVGIG (reference sequence). Written as DNA, the CDR3 is TGTGCCTGGAGTGTCCGGAGCAGGGCAAGTGGAAACACCATATATTTT. This sequence encodes CAWSVRSRASGNTIYF.